The T cell receptor (beta chain) under discussion was sequenced for a study of shared clonotypes between healthy human individuals. Whole-study context: Aged between 18 and 49, the donors were two women and three men.

Germline V gene data show CDR1 as SQVTM and CDR2 as ANQGSEA. The ends lost 6 bases at V and 4 bases at J; junction bases unmatched: 9. This CDR3 has 14 residues. As handled by the study authors: Owing to the provision of junction-only sequences devoid of quality scores by immunoSEQ, filtering differed. Data came from immunoSEQ multiplex PCR; TCRdb stores just in-frame clones and leaves some out. V, J and clone size reflect that table, while D and trimming were determined from the DNA. Of roughly 680,000 clones detected, roughly 72% appear once; the ten largest clones hold more than 1.5%. The chain couples TRBV29-1 to TRBJ2-3; 8 bases map to TRBD1. This receptor was identified in a young woman in good health. The source material was memory CD4+ T cells sorted from blood. The subset: CD45RA-negative fraction. The CDR3 loop is CSVGDVQGADTQYF. In nucleotides, the CDR3 is TGCAGCGTCGGGGACGTACAGGGGGCAGATACGCAGTATTTT.